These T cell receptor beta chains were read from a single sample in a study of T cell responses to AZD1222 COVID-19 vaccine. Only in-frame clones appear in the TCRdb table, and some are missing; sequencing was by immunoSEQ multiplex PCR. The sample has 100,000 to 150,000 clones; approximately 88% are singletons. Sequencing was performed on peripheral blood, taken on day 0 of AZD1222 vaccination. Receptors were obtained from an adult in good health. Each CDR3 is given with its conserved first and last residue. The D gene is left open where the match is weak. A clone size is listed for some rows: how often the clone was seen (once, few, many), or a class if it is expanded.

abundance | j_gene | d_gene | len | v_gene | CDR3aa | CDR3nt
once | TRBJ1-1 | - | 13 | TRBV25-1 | CASSEPPYTEAFF | TGTGCCAGCAGTGAACCCCCTTACACTGAAGCTTTCTTT
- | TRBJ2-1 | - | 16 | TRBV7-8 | CASSLTRAKLSNEQFF | TGTGCCAGCAGCTTAACCAGAGCCAAACTGTCTAATGAGCAGTTCTTC
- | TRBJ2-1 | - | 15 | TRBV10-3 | CAINTDSGVHNEQFF | TGTGCCATCAATACTGATAGTGGGGTCCACAATGAGCAGTTCTTC
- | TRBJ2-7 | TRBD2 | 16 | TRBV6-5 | CASSYSMFSGSYEQYF | TGTGCCAGCAGTTACTCGATGTTTAGCGGGAGTTACGAGCAGTACTTC
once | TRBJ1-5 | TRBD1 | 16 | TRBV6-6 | CASSSIPLRGLEPQHF | TGTGCCAGCAGTTCCATACCACTCAGGGGGTTAGAGCCCCAGCATTTT
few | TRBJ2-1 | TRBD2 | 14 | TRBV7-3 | CASSHSGSGNEQFF | TGTGCCAGCAGCCATAGCGGGAGTGGTAATGAGCAGTTCTTC
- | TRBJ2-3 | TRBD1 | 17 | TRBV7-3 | CASSLGDRAKWTDTQYF | TGTGCCAGCAGCTTAGGGGACAGGGCCAAATGGACAGATACGCAGTATTTT
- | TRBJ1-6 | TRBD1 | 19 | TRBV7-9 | CASSSPGQGAYSYNSPLHF | TGTGCCAGCAGCTCTCCGGGACAGGGGGCCTACTCCTATAATTCACCCCTCCACTTT
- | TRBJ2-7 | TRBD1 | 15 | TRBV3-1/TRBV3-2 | CASSQVAGGSYEQYF | TGTGCCAGCAGCCAAGTGGCAGGGGGCTCCTACGAGCAGTACTTC
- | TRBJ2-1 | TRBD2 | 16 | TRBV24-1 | CATSDSGAGDVNEQFF | TGTGCCACCAGTGATTCTGGTGCGGGAGACGTCAATGAGCAGTTCTTC
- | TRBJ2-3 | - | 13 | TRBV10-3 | CAISFKWGDTQYF | TGTGCCATCAGTTTTAAATGGGGCGATACGCAGTATTTT
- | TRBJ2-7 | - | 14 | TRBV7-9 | CASRSGALSYEQYF | TGTGCCAGCAGGTCAGGAGCCCTCTCCTACGAGCAGTACTTC
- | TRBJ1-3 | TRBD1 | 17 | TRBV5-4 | CASSSPQGALSGNTIYF | TGTGCCAGCAGCTCACCCCAGGGGGCTCTATCTGGAAACACCATATATTTT
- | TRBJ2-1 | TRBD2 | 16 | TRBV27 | CASRLSGSRAYNEQFF | TGTGCCAGCAGGCTTAGCGGGAGCAGGGCCTACAATGAGCAGTTCTTC
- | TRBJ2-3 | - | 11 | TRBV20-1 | CSARFPNTQYF | TGCAGTGCTAGATTTCCGAATACGCAGTATTTT
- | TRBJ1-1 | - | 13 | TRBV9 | CASSVGGSTEAFF | TGTGCCAGCAGCGTCGGGGGGAGCACTGAAGCTTTCTTT
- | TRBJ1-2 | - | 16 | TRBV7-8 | CASSSPRGAANYGYTF | TGTGCCAGCAGCAGTCCTCGCGGGGCAGCTAACTATGGCTACACCTTC
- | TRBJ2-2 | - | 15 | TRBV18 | CASQTGGIATGELFF | TGTGCCAGTCAAACCGGGGGTATCGCCACCGGGGAGCTGTTTTTT
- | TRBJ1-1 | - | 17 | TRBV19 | CASSSHSTGHPNTEAFF | TGTGCCAGTAGTTCCCACTCTACGGGACACCCAAACACTGAAGCTTTCTTT
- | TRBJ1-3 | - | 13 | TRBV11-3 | CASSSHVGNTIYF | TGTGCCAGCAGCTCCCATGTTGGAAACACCATATATTTT
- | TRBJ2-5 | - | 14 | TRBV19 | CASSTFGQQETQYF | TGTGCCAGTAGTACATTCGGACAGCAAGAGACCCAGTACTTC
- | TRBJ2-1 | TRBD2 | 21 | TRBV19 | CASTGEPAGTSGLYPYNEQFF | TGTGCCAGTACCGGAGAACCTGCCGGGACTAGCGGACTATACCCCTACAATGAGCAGTTCTTC
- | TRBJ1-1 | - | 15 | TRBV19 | CASSTTGTWNTEAFF | TGTGCCAGTAGTACCACCGGGACGTGGAACACTGAAGCTTTCTTT
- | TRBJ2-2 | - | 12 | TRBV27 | CASSLWAGELFF | TGTGCCAGCAGTTTATGGGCCGGGGAGCTGTTTTTT
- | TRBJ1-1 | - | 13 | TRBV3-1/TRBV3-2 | CASRNQTGPEAFF | TGTGCCAGCAGAAACCAGACAGGCCCTGAAGCTTTCTTT
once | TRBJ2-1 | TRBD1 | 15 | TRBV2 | CASSELDRGYNEQFF | TGTGCCAGCAGCGAGTTGGACAGGGGGTACAATGAGCAGTTCTTC
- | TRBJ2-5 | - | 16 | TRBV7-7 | CASRTLGDEGRETQYF | TGTGCCAGCAGAACTCTTGGGGATGAGGGCCGAGAGACCCAGTACTTC
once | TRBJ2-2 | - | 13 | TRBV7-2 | CASSPTRAGELFF | TGTGCCAGCAGCCCGACCAGGGCCGGGGAGCTGTTTTTT
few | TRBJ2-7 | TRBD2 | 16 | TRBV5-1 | CASSLRNLAGGYEQYF | TGCGCCAGCAGCTTGAGAAACCTAGCGGGAGGGTACGAGCAGTACTTC
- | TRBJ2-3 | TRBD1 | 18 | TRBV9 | CASSTQPGLDRGSDTQYF | TGTGCCAGCAGCACGCAACCGGGGTTGGACAGGGGATCAGATACGCAGTATTTT
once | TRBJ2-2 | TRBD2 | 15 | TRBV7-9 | CASSPGGGGTGELFF | TGTGCCAGCAGCCCCGGGGGGGGAGGCACCGGGGAGCTGTTTTTT
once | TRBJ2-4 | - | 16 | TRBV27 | CASRPSLGVAKNIQYF | TGTGCCAGCAGGCCCTCTCTGGGGGTAGCCAAAAACATTCAGTACTTC
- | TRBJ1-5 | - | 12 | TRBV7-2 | CASSLEYQPQHF | TGTGCCAGCAGCTTAGAATATCAGCCCCAGCATTTT
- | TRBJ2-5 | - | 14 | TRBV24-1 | CATSAGTSKETQYF | TGTGCCACCAGTGCCGGAACTTCGAAAGAGACCCAGTACTTC
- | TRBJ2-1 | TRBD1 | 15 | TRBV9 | CASSRQGAVYNEQFF | TGTGCCAGCAGCCGACAGGGGGCTGTCTACAATGAGCAGTTCTTC
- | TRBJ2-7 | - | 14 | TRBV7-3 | CASSLWSSSYEQYF | TGTGCCAGCAGCTTATGGTCTAGCAGTTACGAGCAGTACTTC
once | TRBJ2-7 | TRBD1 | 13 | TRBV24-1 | CATSEPGQDEQYF | TGTGCCACCAGTGAACCGGGACAGGACGAGCAGTACTTC
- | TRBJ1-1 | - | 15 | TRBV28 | CASSPTMTAASEAFF | TGTGCCAGCAGTCCGACGATGACAGCGGCTTCTGAAGCTTTCTTT
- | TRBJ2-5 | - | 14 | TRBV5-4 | CASSWFQGGETQYF | TGTGCCAGCAGCTGGTTCCAGGGGGGAGAGACCCAGTACTTC